This T cell receptor beta chain was sequenced in a study of blood T cells in healthy people across ages. Study-wide results and caveats: PBMCs went unsorted, and a conclusive naive versus antigen-experienced comparison was therefore prevented.

The authors ran a second PCR of about 7 to 11 cycles using a sample-barcoded 5' primer and a J-beta primer mix. One entry per CDR3 protein, called by TCRdb with MiXCR from the 5' RACE reads. This table has about 800,000 distinct CDR3 sequences, 25% appearing once. This clonotype was counted between two and nine times. Its antigen is not known. Germline V gene lookup returns CDR1 SGHTA and CDR2 FQGNSA. The CDR3 has 16 amino acids. The junction had 7 bases not matched to a gene; V was cut back by 0 bases and J by 5 bases. These data were also reused for a study on T cells of mothers and their children.

The V and J genes are TRBV7-2 and TRBJ2-4, with TRBD1 identical over 7 bases. This TCR was sampled from a boy younger than 18 in good health. What was sequenced was blood. The CDR3 reads CASSLATGSGQNIQYF. CDR3 in DNA: TGTGCCAGCAGCTTAGCGACAGGGTCGGGCCAAAACATTCAGTACTTC.